Listed here is a single TCR beta chain. The source of the sample is a study of blood T cell repertoires in COVID-19. Clones were sequenced by immunoSEQ multiplex PCR, and TCRdb holds only the in-frame ones, with some missing. The repertoire includes around 300,000 clones, 88% of them detected once, and 3% sits in the top ten. Unmatched junction bases numbered 8, after V lost 5 bases and J lost 4 bases. CDR1 and CDR2 from the germline V gene are WSHSY and SAAADI. The CDR3 runs 15 residues. The sample taken for sequencing was PBMCs or T cells enriched from blood (not recorded which). The rearrangement uses TRBV10-2 and TRBJ1-5; 7 positions agree with TRBD1. The receptor was isolated from a woman aged 45-65 years who had recovered from COVID-19. This CDR3 reads CASSNPAGGNQPQHF. The CDR3 coding sequence is TGCGCCAGCAGTAATCCGGCAGGGGGTAATCAGCCCCAGCATTTT.